This record concerns one T cell receptor beta chain sequence. Unmatched junction bases numbered 9, after V lost 6 bases and J lost 10 bases. There are 14 residues in the CDR3. Germline values: CDR1 KGHSH, CDR2 LQKENI. In the original analysis: Amplifying reference gene primers gave estimates of nucleated cell counts. Generated by immunoSEQ multiplex PCR, the TCRdb table keeps only in-frame clones and is missing some. The V and J calls and the clone size are those of that table, but D and trimming were determined from the DNA. The table records under 250,000 clones, 89% of them present only once. The sample originates from a study of blood T cell repertoires in COVID-19. Study details: From T cells, B-cell-depleted T cells, or PBMCs came the material, which was cDNA or gDNA.

Sample: peripheral blood. This TCR was recovered from a man in his sixties who had recovered from COVID-19. V and J are TRBV18 and TRBJ1-1; 12 positions match TRBD1. CDR3 coding DNA: TGTGCCAGCTCCCCGGGACAGGGGGCGGCCGGAGCTTTCTTT. As protein: CASSPGQGAAGAFF. Drawing the rest from reference TRBV18 and TRBJ1-1, the complete variable domain is NAGVMQNPRHLVRRRGQEARLRCSPMKGHSHVYWYRQLPEEGLKFMVYLQKENIIDESGMPKERFSAEFPKEGPSILRIQQVVRGDSAAYFCASSPGQGAAGAFFGQGTRLTVV.